This entry describes one T cell receptor beta chain. This record belongs to a study of blood T cell repertoires in COVID-19. Across the whole study: COVID-19 samples, acute and convalescent, were from the United States, Italy and Spain. PBMCs, B-cell-depleted T cells, or T cells provided the cDNA or gDNA that made up the material.

The germline gives CDR1 PRHDT, CDR2 FYEKMQ (reference sequence). The V gene end was trimmed by 4 bases and the J gene end by 7 bases; junction bases not matched to a gene: 8. This CDR3 is 14 amino acids long. Original processing notes: How many nucleated cells were present was estimated from reference gene primer amplification. The repertoire was sequenced with immunoSEQ multiplex PCR; TCRdb's copy has only in-frame clones and lacks some. D and trimming come from the DNA, and the V and J calls and clone size come from that table. The sample consists of roughly 24,000 clones, 90% of them appearing once.

The rearrangement links TRBV13 to TRBJ2-3; 7 positions agree with TRBD2. The origin of this receptor is an older woman with active COVID-19. The material sequenced was peripheral blood. The CDR3 region has the DNA TGTGCCAGCAGCTCGGGACTATCTAGAAATACGCAGTATTTT. Amino acids: CASSSGLSRNTQYF.